This T cell receptor beta chain was sequenced during a study of PD-1 blockade in classical Hodgkin lymphoma. TCRdb's copy holds only in-frame clones and misses some; the assay was immunoSEQ multiplex PCR. The repertoire holds under 80,000 clones, with about 93% as singletons. Documented time point: newly diagnosed, previously untreated cHL patient sample. CDR3 length: 13 amino acids. V shed 1 base and J shed 2 bases, with 3 bases lying between them. Germline assignment: CDR1 SGHTA and CDR2 FQGTGA. Material: peripheral blood mononuclear cells (PBMCs). The TCR comes from a human donor with classical Hodgkin lymphoma. This chain connects TRBV7-3 to TRBJ1-3; the D is unclear. CDR3 protein: CASSLIPGNTIYF. CDR3 sequence (DNA): TGTGCCAGCAGCTTAATTCCTGGAAACACCATATATTTT.